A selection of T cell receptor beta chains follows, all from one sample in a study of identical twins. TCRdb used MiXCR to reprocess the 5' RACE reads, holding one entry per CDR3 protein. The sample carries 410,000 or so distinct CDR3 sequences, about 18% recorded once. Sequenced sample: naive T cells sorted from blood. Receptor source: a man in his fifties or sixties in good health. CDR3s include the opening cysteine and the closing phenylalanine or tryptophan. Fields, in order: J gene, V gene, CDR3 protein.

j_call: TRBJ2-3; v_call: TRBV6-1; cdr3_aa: CASSAAAGGPDTQYF
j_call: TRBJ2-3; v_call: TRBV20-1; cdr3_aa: CSARGFWTSGLRTDTQYF
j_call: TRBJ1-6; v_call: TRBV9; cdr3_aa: CASSGDYNSPLHF
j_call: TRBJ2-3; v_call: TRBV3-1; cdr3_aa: CASSQEVGLEDTQYF
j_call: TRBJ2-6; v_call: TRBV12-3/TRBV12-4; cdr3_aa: CASRSRSGANVLTF
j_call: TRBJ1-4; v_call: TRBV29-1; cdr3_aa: CSAPPFPGGDDEKLFF
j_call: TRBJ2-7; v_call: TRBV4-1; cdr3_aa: CASSQAASYSYEQYF
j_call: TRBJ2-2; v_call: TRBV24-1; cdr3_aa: CATKGLAAGELFF
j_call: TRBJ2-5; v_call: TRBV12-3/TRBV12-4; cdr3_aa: CASREGLQETQYF
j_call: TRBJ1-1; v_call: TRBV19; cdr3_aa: CASSIAGEGTEAFF
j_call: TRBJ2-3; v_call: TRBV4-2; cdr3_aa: CATKGTGSDTQYF
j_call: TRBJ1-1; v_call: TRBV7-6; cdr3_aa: CASRKGTGASTEAFF
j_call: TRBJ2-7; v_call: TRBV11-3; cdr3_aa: CASSLETGSSYEQYF
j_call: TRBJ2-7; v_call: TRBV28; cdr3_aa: CASSSHSGGLIGEQYF
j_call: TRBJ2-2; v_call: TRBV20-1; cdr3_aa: CSAGDYTGELFF